The clone carrying this T cell receptor (beta chain) was observed a single time. Its matching antigen is unknown. Although they were nominally healthy when sampled, donors likely had unrecorded immune exposures. This specimen belongs to a study of cytomegalovirus exposure and HLA in healthy donors. Study findings and constraints: Being indistinguishable, some V segments were excluded, TRBV6-2 and TRBV6-3 among them.

Germline V CDR1 and CDR2: SQVTM, ANQGSEA. With 7 bases removed from V and 2 bases from J, the gap between germline ends came to 8 bases. This CDR3 spans 12 amino acids. A multiplex PCR was run with 60 Vbeta primers and 13 Jbeta primers. Repertoires were generated with immunoSEQ multiplex PCR, while TCRdb's copy carries only in-frame clones and drops some. Among 150,000 to 200,000 clones, roughly four fifths were seen once, and the ten largest hold roughly 4.5%. This clonotype originated in a man over 45 in good health and CMV-seropositive. Specimen: PBMCs. The chain employs TRBV29-1 and TRBJ2-2; no reliable D call. CDR3 bases: TGCAGCGCTGGCCTCAACACCGGGGAGCTGTTTTTT. Its protein is CSAGLNTGELFF.